A selection of T cell receptor beta chains follows, all from one sample in a study of graft-versus-host responses after intestinal transplantation. No antigens are known for them. The table came from immunoSEQ multiplex PCR; TCRdb's copy has only in-frame clones and leaves some out. The sample yields tens of thousands of clones, roughly 96% seen once. The input for sequencing was unstimulated CD8+ T cells sorted from spleen or lymph node cells, taken before transplant. The receptors were sampled from a human donor who was the organ donor for an intestinal transplant. Both conserved end residues are part of each CDR3.

V	length	CDR3
TRBV5-1	17	CASSSDRTSGSTDTQYF
TRBV30	13	CAWTATTNEKLFF
TRBV6-6	15	CASSYKGRDDQPQHF
TRBV28	11	CASSGQETQYF
TRBV29-1	14	CSVEGAGGRYGYTF
TRBV4-1	16	CASSLRFFGSSYEQYF
TRBV7-9	16	CASSHGTGEWIEGYTF
TRBV13	16	CASSLEPGQGHYEQYF
TRBV10-2	15	CASEGGEGVGSPLHF
TRBV11-2	14	CASSLAGANQPQHF
TRBV9	15	CASSDTGGGGYGYTF
TRBV6-6	15	CASSYWGGGTDTQYF
TRBV2	15	CASSEGTGPSTEAFF
TRBV2	13	CASSGTGITEAFF
TRBV27	13	CASSQGARQPQHF
TRBV2	15	CASGRHPVGKSPLHF
TRBV9	16	CASSAGQGDFTDTQYF
TRBV19	12	CASGPLGYEQYF
TRBV6-1	14	CASKPGLAEETQYF
TRBV7-9	12	CASSSVGYEQYF
TRBV27	14	CASRTPGDNQPQHF
TRBV27	18	CASSLLYISGGAQETQYF
TRBV7-2	14	CASSLADRFYGYTF
TRBV28	16	CASSPARGQPQETQYF
TRBV6-5	12	CASKRQNTEAFF
TRBV4-1	14	CASSHGQGNNEQFF
TRBV4-1	17	CASSRSATSGGENEQFF
TRBV5-4	13	CASSVGSPGGYTF
TRBV28	13	CASSFFGSAEAFF
TRBV21-1	19	CASSKGTSCAVVNTGELFF
TRBV4-3	16	CASSQDLGQGYYEQYF
TRBV10-3	14	CAISEVQAPLEQYF
TRBV19	15	CASSRLQGEPYEQYF
TRBV19	15	CASSAAGTGAYEQYF
TRBV7-9	14	CASNSAATNEKLFF
TRBV5-1	13	CASSPGLGYEQYF
TRBV7-8	15	CASSTTGSGNQPQHF
TRBV4-3	16	CASSRGLAEDTDTQYF
TRBV4-1	15	CASSQEWPGFYEQYF
TRBV9	16	CASSVYRDTTYNEQFF
TRBV15	15	CATSRHRQGHYEQYF
TRBV19	12	CASSIGSGEAFF
TRBV21-1	13	CASSRDRGQPQHF
TRBV5-1	13	CASSSTATGELFF
TRBV12-5	13	CASGDTGYYGYTF
TRBV5-1	15	CASSLGDSVNTEAFF
TRBV15	17	CATSLVGGGLANEKLFF
TRBV15	14	CATSGDRDSYEQYF
TRBV19	13	CASSIAGANVLTF
TRBV7-9	12	CASSLADWKQYF
TRBV4-2	16	CASSFGTSGGTDTQYF
TRBV27	15	CASSWGLGYNSPLHF
TRBV7-6	14	CASSRTGGTDTQYF
TRBV4-1	14	CASSQIGTDSEQYF
TRBV5-6	16	CASSPEGDSGANVLTF